The next 27 T cell receptor beta chains were all read from a single sample in a study of blood T cell repertoires in COVID-19. Sequencing was performed with immunoSEQ multiplex PCR; in TCRdb, only in-frame clones are kept and a portion is missing. Seen here are around 170,000 clones, approximately 83% observed once, and the top ten hold roughly 2.9%. The sample consisted of peripheral blood. The source of these receptors is a woman aged 60-75 years with acute or convalescent COVID-19.

This clone has a single count. The gene calls are TRBV7-2 and TRBJ2-5; 8 bases are a match to TRBD1. The length of the CDR3 is 14 residues. Germline V gives CDR1 SGHTA, CDR2 FQGNSA. V trimming: 3 bases; J trimming: 3 bases; junction bases outside the gene matches: 3. The DNA for the CDR3 is TGTGCCAGCAGCTTCCCGGACAGGGAAGAGACCCAGTACTTC. It translates to CASSFPDREETQYF.

This chain links TRBV20-1 with TRBJ1-4, with D unresolved. The germline V and J ends were trimmed by 1 base and 11 bases, with 8 bases remaining between them. The V gene's germline CDR1 is DFQATT and CDR2 SNEGSKA (reference sequence). CDR3 length: 11 amino acids. The CDR3 DNA is TGCAGTGCTAGAGTGAGGGAGAAACTGTTTTTT. Translated, it gives CSARVREKLFF.

This clone has a single count. The gene calls are TRBV3-1 (or the pseudogene TRBV3-2) and TRBJ1-2, with D possibly matching TRBD1 (5 bases). The CDR3 has 14 residues. V was cut by 1 base and J by 2 bases, with 8 bases left in between. Looked up from germline, CDR1 is LGHDT and CDR2 is YNNKEL (reference sequence). CDR3 DNA sequence: TGTGCCAGCAGCCAAGGGAGGGGAAACTATGGCTACACCTTC. Translating gives CASSQGRGNYGYTF.

V is TRBV7-9 and J is TRBJ1-2; the match to TRBD1 covers 7 bases. V trimming: 1 base; J trimming: 7 bases; junction bases outside the gene matches: 6. CDR1 SEHNR and CDR2 FQNEAQ come from the germline V gene (reference sequence). This CDR3 is 14 amino acids long. DNA of the CDR3: TGTGCCAGCAGCTTAGAGGGGGCTGTCTCTGGCTACACCTTC. Protein product: CASSLEGAVSGYTF.

The chain recombines TRBV9 with TRBJ1-1; D is perhaps TRBD1 (5 bases). The length of the CDR3 is 16 residues. CDR1 SGDLS and CDR2 YYNGEE come from the germline V gene. The germline V and J ends were trimmed by 4 bases and 1 base, with 17 bases remaining between them. The CDR3 nucleotides are TGTGCCAGCAGCCCCATAGAGGCCACAGGGAACACTGAAGCTTTCTTT. As protein: CASSPIEATGNTEAFF.

The chain recombines TRBV4-1 with TRBJ1-1; D is unclear. The CDR3 has 15 residues. Germline CDR1 MGHRA, CDR2 YSYEKL. Trimming pared 4 bases from V and 3 bases from J, leaving 15 bases between. CDR3 DNA sequence: TGCGCCAGCAGCCTCTCGACGTACGGGGACACTGAAGCTTTCTTT. Translating gives CASSLSTYGDTEAFF.

This chain connects TRBV5-1 to TRBJ1-4, with TRBD1 as a possible D gene (5 bases). CDR3 length equals 14 residues. Trimming removed 0 bases at V and 5 bases at J, with 8 bases between. Germline V lookup: CDR1 SGHRS, CDR2 YFSETQ. CDR3 coding DNA: TGCGCCAGCAGCTTGGGAGCAGGGAATGAAAAACTGTTTTTT. Amino acid sequence: CASSLGAGNEKLFF.

As DNA, the CDR3 is TGTGCCAGTAGAGGACAGGGAGGGAATTCACCCCTCCACTTT. Protein sequence: CASRGQGGNSPLHF. The chain employs TRBV19 and TRBJ1-6; 8 nucleotides align to TRBD1. The CDR3 is 14 residues long. The germline gives CDR1 LNHDA, CDR2 SQIVND (reference sequence). Trimming at V came to 6 bases and at J to 7 bases, leaving 5 bases not matched to a gene.

The V and J genes are TRBV7-6 and TRBJ1-1; TRBD1 matches at 7 bases. This CDR3 has 13 residues. The V gene's germline CDR1 is SGHVS and CDR2 FNYEAQ. J was trimmed by 4 bases and V by 4 bases; bases with no gene match: 3. The CDR3 loop reads CASSYRTGTEAFF. The CDR3 DNA is TGTGCCAGCAGCTACAGGACAGGCACTGAAGCTTTCTTT.

The chain couples TRBV7-6 to TRBJ1-4; D uncertain. V dropped 6 bases and J dropped 8 bases, with 7 bases sitting between them. Per germline, CDR1 SGHVS and CDR2 FNYEAQ. The CDR3 spans 11 residues. The CDR3, as DNA: TGTGCCAGCAGGGGAGGGGAAAAACTGTTTTTT. Translation gives CASRGGEKLFF.

V usage is TRBV10-1 and J usage is TRBJ2-3; 10 bases are shared with TRBD1. The CDR3 spans 12 residues. Germline values: CDR1 WNHNN, CDR2 SYGVQD (reference sequence). The V and J ends lost 6 bases and 9 bases, in that order; junction bases with no gene match: 3. The CDR3 loop reads CASRGDRGTQYF. Here the CDR3 DNA reads TGCGCCAGCAGGGGGGACAGGGGAACGCAGTATTTT.

The CDR3, as DNA: TGTGCCAGCAGCTTAAGATGGGGAGGTACCGGGACTAGCGGGCGGATCCCCTTCCAAGAGACCCAGTACTTC. Translated, it gives CASSLRWGGTGTSGRIPFQETQYF. J is TRBJ2-5 and V is TRBV7-3, with 12 bases that match TRBD2. The CDR3 spans 24 residues. Germline values: CDR1 SGHTA, CDR2 FQGTGA. Unmatched junction bases numbered 25, after V lost 1 base and J lost 1 base.

The gene calls are TRBV11-3 and TRBJ2-3, with a weak D call TRBD2 (7 bases). Trimming left V 4 bases short and J 4 bases short, with 15 bases between. Germline values: CDR1 SGHNT, CDR2 YENEEA. The CDR3 runs to 15 residues. In DNA, the CDR3 is TGTGCCAGCAGCTCAAGAGGGGGGGCCTCAGATACGCAGTATTTT. Translation gives CASSSRGGASDTQYF. Variable domain in full (rest from reference TRBV11-3 and TRBJ2-3): EAGVVQSPRYKIIEKKQPVAFWCNPISGHNTLYWYLQNLGQGPELLIRYENEEAVDDSQLPKDRFSAERLKGVDSTLKIQPAELGDSAVYLCASSSRGGASDTQYFGPGTRLTVL.

The chain is built from TRBV5-8 and TRBJ2-7; 8 nucleotides agree with TRBD1. Germline V CDR1 and CDR2: SGHTS, YDEGEE. This CDR3 region has 14 residues. Trimming at V came to 0 bases and at J to 3 bases, leaving 2 bases not matched to a gene. CDR3 sequence (DNA): TGTGCCAGCAGCTTGGGGACAGGGAACTACGAGCAGTACTTC. Protein product: CASSLGTGNYEQYF.

The sample holds a few counts of this clone. Other DNA sequences in this specimen translate into the identical CDR3. In DNA form, the CDR3 reads TGTGCCAGCAGCGCAGGGACAGAGAGCTCCTATAATTCACCCCTCCACTTT. It encodes CASSAGTESSYNSPLHF. The rearrangement uses TRBV9 and TRBJ1-6; 7 bases line up with TRBD1. CDR3 length: 17 amino acids. The V segment lost 3 bases and the J segment 0 bases; nucleotides outside the gene matches: 6. Germline V gene data show CDR1 as SGDLS and CDR2 as YYNGEE.

The chain employs TRBV7-2 and TRBJ1-1; D may be TRBD1 (5 bases). There are 13 residues in the CDR3. Deletions cut 6 bases from V and 1 base from J, with 9 bases between. Germline CDR1 and CDR2: SGHTA and FQGNSA. In nucleotides, the CDR3 is TGTGCCAGCAGGCGGGGGGAGAACACTGAAGCTTTCTTT. Translated, it gives CASRRGENTEAFF.

The CDR3: CAWSKAEAQYF. Here the CDR3 DNA reads TGTGCCTGGAGTAAGGCCGAGGCCCAGTACTTC. This chain links TRBV30 with TRBJ2-7, with D unclear. Trimming took off 2 bases at V and 10 bases at J, with 12 bases between the two ends. The CDR3 runs to 11 residues. Germline-derived CDR1 and CDR2 are GTSNPN and SVGIG (reference sequence).

The chain links TRBV19 to TRBJ1-2, with D maybe TRBD1 (5 bases). The CDR3 runs to 14 residues. Between the trimmed V and J ends, which lost 1 base and 2 bases, there was a span of 8 bases. Looked up from germline, CDR1 is LNHDA and CDR2 is SQIVND (reference sequence). CDR3 sequence (DNA): TGTGCCAGTAGTATAGGCCAGGGAAACTATGGCTACACCTTC. This codes for CASSIGQGNYGYTF.

This clone was seen a single time. The CDR3 region has the DNA TGTGCCAGCAGCCGACGGGTGTCGTCCTACAATGAGCAGTTCTTC. This translates into CASSRRVSSYNEQFF. The V gene is TRBV11-2, the J gene TRBJ2-1; D call uncertain. The V gene's germline CDR1 is SGHAT and CDR2 FQNNGV. Trimming cost V 5 bases and J 1 base, with 12 bases left between them. The CDR3 contains 15 residues.

V usage is TRBV2 and J usage is TRBJ1-5, with D tentatively TRBD1 (5 bases). The germline CDR1 and CDR2 sequences are SNHLY and FYNNEI. Trimming pared 8 bases from V and 3 bases from J, leaving 17 bases between. The CDR3 totals 15 residues. CDR3 sequence reads: CASGGQGGSNQPQHF. The CDR3 nucleotides are TGTGCCAGCGGAGGGCAGGGTGGCTCCAATCAGCCCCAGCATTTT.

The rearrangement links TRBV7-9 to TRBJ2-5; possibly TRBD2 for D (5 bases). Germline V gene sequence: CDR1 SEHNR, CDR2 FQNEAQ (reference sequence). Trimming took 5 bases from V and 1 from J, leaving 23 bases between them. CDR3 size: 18 residues. CDR3: CASSPPWRTGKLQETQYF. The CDR3 DNA sequence: TGTGCCAGCAGCCCCCCCTGGCGTACGGGGAAACTCCAAGAGACCCAGTACTTC.

The V gene is TRBV7-9, the J gene TRBJ2-3, with D perhaps matching TRBD2 (5 bases). The V end was cut by 4 bases, the J end by 7 bases, with 9 bases between. The germline gives CDR1 SEHNR, CDR2 FQNEAQ (reference sequence). The length of the CDR3 is 12 residues. The CDR3 sequence: CASSSTGNTQYF. The CDR3 region has the DNA TGTGCCAGCAGCTCGACGGGAAATACGCAGTATTTT.

This chain links TRBV5-1 with TRBJ2-5; TRBD1 aligns across 7 bases. V was clipped by 4 bases and J by 0 bases; unmatched bases: 6. Germline V CDR1 and CDR2: SGHRS, YFSETQ. CDR3 length: 15 amino acids. The CDR3 here is CASSATGSYQETQYF. In DNA, the CDR3 is TGCGCCAGCAGCGCGACAGGGTCGTACCAAGAGACCCAGTACTTC.

The sample holds a few counts of this clone. Other nucleotide sequences from this sample produce the same CDR3. V usage is TRBV18 and J usage is TRBJ1-1; D may be TRBD1 (6 bases). Trimming removed 1 base at V and 4 bases at J, with 7 bases between. CDR1 and CDR2 (germline): KGHSH, LQKENI. This CDR3 has 13 residues. CDR3 residues: CASSPLRGTEAFF. The CDR3 region has the DNA TGTGCCAGCTCACCACTCAGGGGCACTGAAGCTTTCTTT.

The genes are TRBV6-6 and TRBJ2-7; perhaps TRBD1 as D (6 bases). CDR1 is MNHNY, CDR2 SVGAGI, per germline (reference sequence). The CDR3 consists of 12 residues. V was cut by 8 bases and J by 2 bases, with 10 bases left in between. The CDR3 is CASSTGAYEQYF. The CDR3, as DNA: TGTGCCAGCTCGACAGGAGCCTACGAGCAGTACTTC.

V and J are TRBV9 and TRBJ1-2; TRBD1 might be the D (6 bases). V lost 4 bases to trimming and J lost 0 bases, with 19 bases between them. Germline lookup yields CDR1 SGDLS and CDR2 YYNGEE. This CDR3 has 17 residues. CDR3 residues: CASSPTIPGHPNYGYTF. Here the CDR3 DNA reads TGTGCCAGCAGCCCGACGATACCGGGACACCCTAACTATGGCTACACCTTC.

CDR3 loop: CASRITTTSYEQYF. The CDR3 DNA reads TGTGCCAGCAGAATCACTACAACCTCCTACGAGCAGTACTTC. V and J are TRBV2 and TRBJ2-7; no clear D. V lost 6 bases, J lost 0 bases, and 12 bases lay in between. CDR3 size: 14 residues. Germline CDR1 and CDR2: SNHLY and FYNNEI.